This TCR beta chain was sequenced during a study of T cells after yellow fever vaccination. Study conclusions and caveats: Clonotype sharing between CD4 and CD8 compartments was small.

TCRdb independently ran MiXCR on the 5' RACE reads; one entry per CDR3 protein. Of hundreds of thousands of distinct CDR3 sequences listed, 17% are singletons. The V and J ends lost 1 base and 7 bases, in that order; junction bases with no gene match: 1. The CDR3 length is 13 residues. CDR1 SGHDT and CDR2 YYEEEE come from the germline V gene. The table lists this clonotype with a few counts. Antigen unknown. Sample: PBMCs, taken 5 days after the first yellow fever vaccination. The chain combines TRBV5-6 with TRBJ2-2; 7 bases fit TRBD1. This receptor was identified in a man between 18 and 29 years old who received the YFV17D yellow fever vaccine. CDR3 region: CASSLRGHGELFF. The CDR3 DNA sequence: TGTGCCAGCAGCTTGAGGGGGCACGGGGAGCTGTTTTTT.